The present T cell receptor beta chain was sequenced within a study of blood T cell repertoires in COVID-19. TCRdb keeps only in-frame clones here, not all; method: immunoSEQ multiplex PCR. The repertoire consists of 380,000 or so clones, with roughly 86% occurring once and the leading ten covering 1.3%. The germline gives CDR1 GTSNPN, CDR2 SVGIG (reference sequence). The CDR3 consists of 15 residues. Details on this clone: The junction and the germline gene differ at one end; a read error may be behind it.

The chain carries TRBV30 and TRBJ2-3; 8 positions match TRBD1. The receptor was isolated from a man in his thirties or forties who had recovered from COVID-19. Specimen: PBMCs or T cells enriched from blood (not recorded which). CDR3 DNA sequence: TGTGCCTGGAGTGTACCAGGGACAGGCACAGGTACGCAGTATTTT. This codes for CAWSVPGTGTGTQYF.